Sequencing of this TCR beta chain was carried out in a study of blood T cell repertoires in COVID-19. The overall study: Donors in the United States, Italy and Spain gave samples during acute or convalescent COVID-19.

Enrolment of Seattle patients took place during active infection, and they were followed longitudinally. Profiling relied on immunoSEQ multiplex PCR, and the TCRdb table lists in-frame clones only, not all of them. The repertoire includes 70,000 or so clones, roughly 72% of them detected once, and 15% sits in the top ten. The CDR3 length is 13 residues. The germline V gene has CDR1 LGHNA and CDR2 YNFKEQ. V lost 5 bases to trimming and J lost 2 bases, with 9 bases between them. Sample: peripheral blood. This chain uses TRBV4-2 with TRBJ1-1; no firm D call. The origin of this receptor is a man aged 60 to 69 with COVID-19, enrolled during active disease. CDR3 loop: CASSESDNTEAFF. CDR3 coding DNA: TGTGCCAGCAGCGAGAGCGATAACACTGAAGCTTTCTTT.